Listed here are 12 T cell receptor beta chains from one sample, sequenced in a study of OX40 agonist ivuxolimab in advanced cancers. The assay was immunoSEQ multiplex PCR, and TCRdb's table has in-frame clones only and misses some. The sample carries around 62,000 clones, 70% to 90% recorded once. This sample comprised CD4+ or CD8+ T cells sorted from blood, obtained in a trial of the OX40 agonist ivuxolimab. These TCRs come from an adult with an advanced solid tumor such as melanoma, head and neck, liver or kidney cancer.

The chain employs TRBV7-2 and TRBJ2-1; TRBD2 matches 9 bases. Per germline, CDR1 SGHTA and CDR2 FQGNSA. This CDR3 has 17 residues. V was clipped by 5 bases and J by 4 bases; unmatched bases: 12. DNA of the CDR3: TGTGCCAGCAGCCCTTCGGGGGCGGGAGGGAGGTACAATGAGCAGTTCTTC. This translates into CASSPSGAGGRYNEQFF.

V usage is TRBV7-9 and J usage is TRBJ1-4; 9 nucleotides match TRBD1. Unmatched junction bases numbered 9, after V lost 5 bases and J lost 8 bases. In germline, CDR1 is SEHNR, CDR2 FQNEAQ (reference sequence). The CDR3 extends over 15 amino acids. The CDR3 coding sequence is TGTGCCAGCAGCCATTTCACAGGGGGCGCCGAAAAACTGTTTTTT. It yields the protein CASSHFTGGAEKLFF.

The chain combines TRBV27 with TRBJ1-5, with 7 bases fitting TRBD1. Germline V CDR1 and CDR2: MNHEY, SMNVEV (reference sequence). V shed 6 bases, J shed 4 bases, and the junction held 6 bases outside the gene matches. The CDR3 runs 14 residues. In nucleotides, the CDR3 is TGTGCCAGCAGAAGGGGACAGCGAAATCAGCCCCAGCATTTT. Translated: CASRRGQRNQPQHF.

V is TRBV6-1 and J is TRBJ2-7; D is unresolved. The CDR3 consists of 12 residues. Germline CDR1 is MNHNS and CDR2 is SASEGT. V lost 6 bases to trimming and J lost 4 bases, with 10 bases between them. The CDR3 coding sequence is TGTGCCAGCAGGAAAGACTCTTACGAGCAGTACTTC. This gives the protein CASRKDSYEQYF.

This clone was recorded only once. The chain links TRBV5-1 to TRBJ2-1, with D tentatively TRBD1 or TRBD2 (6 bases each). CDR1 and CDR2 (germline): SGHRS, YFSETQ. Trimming shortened V by 4 bases and J by 7 bases, and 15 bases separated the two germline ends. This CDR3 comprises 14 residues. The CDR3 loop is CASSLGRGRNEQFF. CDR3 sequence (DNA): TGCGCCAGCAGCCTGGGTCGGGGGCGGAATGAGCAGTTCTTC.

The chain is built from TRBV18 and TRBJ2-3, with TRBD2 matching over 7 bases. The CDR3 totals 16 residues. The J segment lost 3 bases and the V segment lost 5 bases, leaving 11 bases of the junction unmatched. Germline V gene sequence: CDR1 KGHSH, CDR2 LQKENI. CDR3 DNA: TGTGCCAGCTCAACCGGAGGCGGGAGTGGGACAGATACGCAGTATTTT. As protein: CASSTGGGSGTDTQYF.

V gene TRBV20-1 combines with J gene TRBJ2-1, with D hard to call. V lost 5 bases and J lost 8, with 7 bases in between. This CDR3 contains 10 residues. Germline CDR1 reads DFQATT; CDR2 reads SNEGSKA (reference sequence). CDR3 nucleotide sequence: TGCAGTGCTGACCCACATGAGCAGTTCTTC. This sequence encodes CSADPHEQFF.

The chain has TRBV27 and TRBJ2-7; perhaps D is TRBD1 or TRBD2 (6 bases each). The V end lost 2 bases, the J end lost 7 bases, and 12 bases lay between the germline ends. Germline V gene sequence: CDR1 MNHEY, CDR2 SMNVEV (reference sequence). There are 13 residues in the CDR3. The CDR3 loop reads CASSLRGAGEQYF. For the CDR3, the DNA is TGTGCCAGCAGTTTAAGGGGGGCGGGGGAGCAGTACTTC.

This sequence joins TRBV5-8 and TRBJ2-7; TRBD2 matches 14 bases. The V gene end was trimmed by 4 bases and the J gene end by 4 bases; junction bases not matched to a gene: 4. The V gene's germline CDR1 is SGHTS and CDR2 YDEGEE. The CDR3 runs to 15 residues. CDR3 region: CASSKGLAGVYEQYF. The CDR3 DNA sequence: TGTGCCAGCAGCAAGGGACTAGCGGGAGTTTACGAGCAGTACTTC.

The J gene is TRBJ1-3, the V gene TRBV28, with D perhaps TRBD1 (6 bases). Germline V CDR1 and CDR2: MDHEN, SYDVKM. Trimming shortened V by 1 base and J by 3 bases, and 13 bases separated the two germline ends. The CDR3 sequence is 16 residues long. The CDR3 spells CASSLLTGRFGNTIYF. In DNA form, the CDR3 reads TGTGCCAGCAGTTTATTAACAGGGCGATTTGGAAACACCATATATTTT.

The chain combines TRBV28 with TRBJ2-2; 9 bases match TRBD1. Per the germline V gene, CDR1 is MDHEN and CDR2 is SYDVKM. The CDR3 extends over 14 amino acids. The trim removed 3 bases at V and 6 bases at J, leaving 2 bases unmatched. The CDR3, as DNA: TGTGCCAGCAGTTTCGGGACAGGGTCCGGGGAGCTGTTTTTT. Its translation is CASSFGTGSGELFF.

The chain links TRBV4-3 to TRBJ2-7; 10 bases are shared with TRBD2. Germline V lookup: CDR1 LGHNA, CDR2 YSLEER. This CDR3 is 17 amino acids long. The junction had 5 bases not matched to a gene; V was cut back by 0 bases and J by 0 bases. The CDR3: CASSQDPLAGHSYEQYF. The CDR3 bases are TGCGCCAGCAGCCAAGACCCACTAGCGGGGCACTCCTACGAGCAGTACTTC.